The 20 T cell receptor beta chains below all came from one sample that was sequenced in a study of OX40 agonist ivuxolimab in advanced cancers. The protocol was immunoSEQ multiplex PCR, while the TCRdb copy is restricted to in-frame clones and leaves out a portion. The profile shows around 49,000 clones, more than 75% of them singletons. The material sequenced was CD4+ or CD8+ T cells sorted from blood, taken in a trial of the OX40 agonist ivuxolimab. The receptors shown here come from an adult with an advanced solid tumor such as melanoma, head and neck, liver or kidney cancer.

In this sample, this clone turned up many times. The chain employs TRBV6-6 and TRBJ1-1; D not certain. Germline CDR1 reads MNHNY; CDR2 reads SVGAGI (reference sequence). This CDR3 contains 13 residues. Trimming left V 5 bases short and J 6 bases short, with 13 bases between. The CDR3 region is CASSVGVASEAFF. The CDR3 DNA reads TGTGCCAGCAGTGTTGGGGTAGCGTCTGAAGCTTTCTTT.

This clone appeared a single time. This chain uses TRBV4-1 with TRBJ2-3; D call uncertain. The CDR3 runs 12 residues. V was clipped by 3 bases and J by 6 bases, with 7 bases between them. Germline loops: CDR1 MGHRA, CDR2 YSYEKL. CDR3 region: CASSQAEDTQYF. Here the CDR3 DNA reads TGCGCCAGCAGCCAGGCCGAGGATACGCAGTATTTT.

The CDR3 nucleotides read TGCGCCAGCAGCTTGCTAAAAGGGTGGAGCAATCAGCCCCAGCATTTT. Its protein is CASSLLKGWSNQPQHF. The chain couples TRBV5-1 to TRBJ1-5; D ambiguous. The CDR3 consists of 16 residues. The V gene's germline CDR1 is SGHRS and CDR2 YFSETQ. Trimming took 1 base from V and 1 from J, leaving 12 bases between them.

The rearrangement joins TRBV29-1 to TRBJ2-1; tentatively, D is TRBD1 or TRBD2 (5 bases each). Per the germline V gene, CDR1 is SQVTM and CDR2 is ANQGSEA. The CDR3 has 13 amino acids. V lost 6 bases, J lost 9 bases, and 18 bases lay in between. The CDR3 DNA sequence: TGCAGCGTCCTTAAGGGTCAGGGACCTGAGCAGTTCTTC. Protein sequence: CSVLKGQGPEQFF.

V and J are TRBV2 and TRBJ2-5; unclear D gene. The V gene's germline CDR1 is SNHLY and CDR2 FYNNEI. Trimming took off 8 bases at V and 4 bases at J, with 14 bases between the two ends. The length of the CDR3 is 13 residues. CDR3 DNA sequence: TGTGCCAGCGACTCAAGGTTGGGAGAGACCCAGTACTTC. Amino acid sequence: CASDSRLGETQYF. The variable domain in full, with the rest retrieved from reference TRBV2 and TRBJ2-5, is EPEVTQTPSHQVTQMGQEVILRCVPISNHLYFYWYRQILGQKVEFLVSFYNNEISEKSEIFDDQFSVERPDGSNFTLKIRSTKLEDSAMYFCASDSRLGETQYFGPGTRLLVL.

In its sample, this clone was seen a few times. V is TRBV6-5 and J is TRBJ1-2, with D possibly being TRBD1 (5 bases). The CDR3 length is 14 residues. The V gene's germline CDR1 is MNHEY and CDR2 SVGAGI. The ends were cut back, 4 bases at V and 4 bases at J, with 13 bases in the middle. CDR3 sequence: CASSSSGASYGYTF. In DNA, the CDR3 is TGTGCCAGCAGTTCCTCCGGGGCCAGCTATGGCTACACCTTC.

V is TRBV28 and J is TRBJ1-2; D unclear. The CDR3 is 14 residues long. V lost 3 bases and J 4 bases, leaving 12 bases between the germline ends. Germline CDR1 and CDR2: MDHEN and SYDVKM. The CDR3 bases are TGTGCCAGCAGTTTGGACCCAGAGAGCTATGGCTACACCTTC. It specifies CASSLDPESYGYTF.

This clone was detected only once. The rearrangement links TRBV9 to TRBJ2-5; a weak D match, TRBD1 (6 bases). This CDR3 has 14 residues. The germline V gene encodes CDR1 SGDLS and CDR2 YYNGEE. The ends were cut back, 3 bases at V and 5 bases at J, with 14 bases in the middle. The CDR3 DNA sequence: TGTGCCAGCAGCGGGGGGCGTGACAGGGAGACCCAGTACTTC. It encodes CASSGGRDRETQYF.

The V gene is TRBV5-6, the J gene TRBJ2-5; D may correspond to TRBD1 or TRBD2 (6 bases each). V shed 2 bases and J shed 1 base, with 9 bases lying between them. The CDR3 spans 14 residues. Germline V gene sequence: CDR1 SGHDT, CDR2 YYEEEE. The CDR3 is CASSLQGGQETQYF. Here the CDR3 DNA reads TGTGCCAGCAGCTTACAGGGAGGCCAAGAGACCCAGTACTTC.

The V and J genes are TRBV11-1 and TRBJ2-7, with TRBD2 matching over 7 bases. The germline gives CDR1 SGHAT, CDR2 FQDESV (reference sequence). The CDR3 loop spans 11 amino acids. The trim removed 11 bases at V and 5 bases at J, leaving 6 bases unmatched. The CDR3: CAGGTIDEQYF. The CDR3, as DNA: TGTGCCGGGGGGACTATCGACGAGCAGTACTTC.

The gene calls are TRBV6-5 and TRBJ2-2, with D maybe TRBD1 (5 bases). Trimming took off 4 bases at V and 9 bases at J, with 12 bases between the two ends. CDR3 length: 13 amino acids. Germline V gives CDR1 MNHEY, CDR2 SVGAGI. This CDR3 is CASSSGPFRELFF. The CDR3 DNA reads as TGTGCCAGCAGTTCAGGGCCGTTCCGGGAGCTGTTTTTT.

The chain uses TRBV11-3 and TRBJ1-3; D is unresolved. This CDR3 is built from 12 residues. Trimming shortened V by 0 bases and J by 4 bases, and 1 base separated the two germline ends. Germline CDR1 is SGHNT and CDR2 is YENEEA. CDR3 loop: CASSLDGNTIYF. Here the CDR3 DNA reads TGTGCCAGCAGCTTAGACGGAAACACCATATATTTT.

This chain links TRBV7-9 with TRBJ1-4; 12 bases match TRBD1. Germline CDR1 SEHNR, CDR2 FQNEAQ (reference sequence). The CDR3 spans 17 residues. J lost 3 bases, V lost 1 base, and 3 bases had no gene match. The CDR3 bases are TGTGCCAGCAGCTTAGGGGACAGGGGGCCGTCTAATGAAAAACTGTTTTTT. It is translated as CASSLGDRGPSNEKLFF.

The chain recombines TRBV27 with TRBJ1-3, with D uncertain. Trimming left V 4 bases short and J 0 bases short, with 7 bases between. The CDR3 totals 14 residues. The germline V gene encodes CDR1 MNHEY and CDR2 SMNVEV (reference sequence). This CDR3 is CASSYDSSGNTIYF. Written as DNA, the CDR3 is TGTGCCAGCAGTTACGATAGCTCTGGAAACACCATATATTTT.

This chain connects TRBV7-8 to TRBJ1-1; D uncertain. Trimming shortened V by 5 bases and J by 4 bases, and 17 bases separated the two germline ends. The CDR3 is 15 residues long. Per germline, CDR1 SGHVS and CDR2 FQNEAQ. DNA for the CDR3: TGTGCCAGCAGCAAAACGAGGGCGTCCGGCACTGAAGCTTTCTTT. Protein sequence: CASSKTRASGTEAFF. The variable domain in full, with the rest retrieved from reference TRBV7-8 and TRBJ1-1, is GAGVSQSPRYKVAKRGQDVALRCDPISGHVSLFWYQQALGQGPEFLTYFQNEAQLDKSGLPSDRFFAERPEGSVSTLKIQRTQQEDSAVYLCASSKTRASGTEAFFGQGTRLTVV.

The V and J genes are TRBV6-6 and TRBJ2-2, with 10 positions matching TRBD2. This CDR3 is built from 16 residues. The germline V gene encodes CDR1 MNHNY and CDR2 SVGAGI (reference sequence). Losses at the gene ends were 4 bases for V and 6 bases for J; bases not matched to a gene: 8. The CDR3 region is CASSFAAGGPSGELFF. The CDR3 nucleotides are TGTGCCAGCAGTTTCGCAGCGGGAGGGCCCTCCGGGGAGCTGTTTTTT.

This chain links TRBV6-5 with TRBJ2-1, with TRBD1 matching 7 bases. Germline CDR1 is MNHEY and CDR2 is SVGAGI. Trimming at V came to 6 bases and at J to 10 bases, leaving 6 bases not matched to a gene. There are 12 residues in the CDR3. The CDR3 reads CASRAPGQEQFF. The CDR3 DNA sequence: TGTGCCAGCAGAGCCCCGGGACAGGAGCAGTTCTTC.

This chain connects TRBV9 to TRBJ2-5; the match to TRBD1 covers 7 bases. The V gene's germline CDR1 is SGDLS and CDR2 YYNGEE. This CDR3 has 16 amino acids. Losses at the gene ends were 4 bases for V and 4 bases for J; bases not matched to a gene: 13. CDR3 loop: CASSTEDRLFGETQYF. CDR3 in DNA: TGTGCCAGCAGCACCGAGGACAGGTTGTTCGGAGAGACCCAGTACTTC.

The gene calls are TRBV4-3 and TRBJ2-3; possibly TRBD1 for D (6 bases). Germline V gene data show CDR1 as LGHNA and CDR2 as YSLEER. V was clipped by 0 bases and J by 4 bases, with 14 bases between them. The CDR3 sequence is 16 residues long. The CDR3 bases are TGCGCCAGCAGCCAAGATTTATCTGGGGGCCCAGATACGCAGTATTTT. Encoded protein: CASSQDLSGGPDTQYF.

The chain uses TRBV27 and TRBJ2-2; D uncertain. The germline V and J ends were trimmed by 8 bases and 7 bases, with 11 bases remaining between them. Germline V gene data show CDR1 as MNHEY and CDR2 as SMNVEV (reference sequence). The length of the CDR3 is 12 residues. The CDR3 sequence is CASGIDFGELFF. The CDR3 DNA reads as TGTGCCAGCGGGATTGATTTCGGGGAGCTGTTTTTT.